This TCR beta chain was captured in a study of T cells in Graves' hyperthyroidism and ophthalmopathy. Study-level results: Most clonotypes expanded in the thyroid (above 0.001) were also present in blood. With a median lead of around 5.9 months before onset, the model predicted ophthalmopathy.

RNA transcripts were the template for amplifying TCR beta CDR3 regions. Researchers ran a first-round RT-PCR on the TCR CDR3 using the HTBI primer set. TCRdb itself ran the multiplex PCR reads through MiXCR, one entry per CDR3 protein. This table holds some 300,000 distinct CDR3 sequences, approximately 17% found once. Fresh peripheral blood, less than 11 ml of it, supplied the PBMCs. Concerning this clonotype itself: Its antigen remains unknown.

CDR3 length: 13 residues. Per the germline V gene, CDR1 is DFQATT and CDR2 is SNEGSKA (reference sequence). Trimming left V 6 bases short and J 5 bases short, with 15 bases between. This TCR came from a man between 25 and 39 years old with Graves' hyperthyroidism. The chain recombines TRBV20-1 with TRBJ2-3, with a possible D match to TRBD2 (7 bases). Sequenced: blood. CDR3 amino acids: CSATKRGGDTQYF. The DNA for the CDR3 is TGCAGTGCAACAAAGAGGGGGGGAGATACGCAGTATTTT.